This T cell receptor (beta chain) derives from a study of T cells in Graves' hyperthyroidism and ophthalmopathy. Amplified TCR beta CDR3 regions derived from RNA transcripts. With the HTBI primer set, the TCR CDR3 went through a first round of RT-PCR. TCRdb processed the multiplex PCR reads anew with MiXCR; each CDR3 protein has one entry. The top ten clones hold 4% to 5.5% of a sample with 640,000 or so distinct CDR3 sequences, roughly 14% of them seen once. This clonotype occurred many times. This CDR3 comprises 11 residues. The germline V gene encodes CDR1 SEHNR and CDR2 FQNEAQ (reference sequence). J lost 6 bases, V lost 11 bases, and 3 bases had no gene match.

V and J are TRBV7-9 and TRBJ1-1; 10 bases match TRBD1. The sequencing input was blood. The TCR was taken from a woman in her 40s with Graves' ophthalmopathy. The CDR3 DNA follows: TGTGCCCTAGACAGGGGGCCTGAAGCTTTCTTT. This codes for CALDRGPEAFF. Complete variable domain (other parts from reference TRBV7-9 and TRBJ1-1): DTGVSQNPRHKITKRGQNVTFRCDPISEHNRLYWYRQTLGQGPEFLTYFQNEAQLEKSRLLSDRFSAERPKGSFSTLEIQRTEQGDSAMYLCALDRGPEAFFGQGTRLTVV.